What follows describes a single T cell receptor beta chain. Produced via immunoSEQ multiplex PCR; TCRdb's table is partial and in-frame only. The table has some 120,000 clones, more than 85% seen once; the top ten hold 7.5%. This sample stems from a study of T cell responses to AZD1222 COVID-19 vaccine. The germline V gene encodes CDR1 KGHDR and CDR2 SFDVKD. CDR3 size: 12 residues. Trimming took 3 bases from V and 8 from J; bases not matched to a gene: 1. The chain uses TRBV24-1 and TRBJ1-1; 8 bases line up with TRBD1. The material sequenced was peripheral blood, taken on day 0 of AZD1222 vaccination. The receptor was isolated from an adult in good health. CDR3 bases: TGTGCCACCAGTGATCGGGACAGGGAAGCTTTCTTT. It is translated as CATSDRDREAFF.